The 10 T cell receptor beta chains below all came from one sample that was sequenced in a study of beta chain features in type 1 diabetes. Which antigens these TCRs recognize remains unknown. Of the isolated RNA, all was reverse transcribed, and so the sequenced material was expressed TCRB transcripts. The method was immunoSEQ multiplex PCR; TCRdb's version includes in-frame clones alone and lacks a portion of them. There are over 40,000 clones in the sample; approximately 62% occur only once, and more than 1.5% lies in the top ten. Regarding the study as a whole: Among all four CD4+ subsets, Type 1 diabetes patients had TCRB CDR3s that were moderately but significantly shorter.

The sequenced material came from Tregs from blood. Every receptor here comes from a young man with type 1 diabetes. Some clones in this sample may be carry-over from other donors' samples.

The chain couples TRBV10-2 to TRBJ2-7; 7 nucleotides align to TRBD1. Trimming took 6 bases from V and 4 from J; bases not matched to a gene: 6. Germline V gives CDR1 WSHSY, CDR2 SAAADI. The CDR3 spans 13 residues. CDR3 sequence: CASRVTGIYEQYF. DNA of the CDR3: TGCGCCAGCAGGGTGACAGGGATTTACGAGCAGTACTTC.

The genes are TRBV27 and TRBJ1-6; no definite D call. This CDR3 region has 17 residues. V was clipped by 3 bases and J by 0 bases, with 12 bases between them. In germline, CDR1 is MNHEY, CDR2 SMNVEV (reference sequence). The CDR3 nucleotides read TGTGCCAGCAGTTTCGTGGGCCGAAGCTCCTATAATTCACCCCTCCACTTT. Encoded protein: CASSFVGRSSYNSPLHF.

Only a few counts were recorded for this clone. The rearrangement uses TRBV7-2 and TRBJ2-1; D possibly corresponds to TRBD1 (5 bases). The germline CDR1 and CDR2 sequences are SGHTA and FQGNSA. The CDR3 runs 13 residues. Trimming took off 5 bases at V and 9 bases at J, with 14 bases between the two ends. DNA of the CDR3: TGTGCCAGCAGCGCAGGGATCTACGGTGAGCAGTTCTTC. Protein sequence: CASSAGIYGEQFF.

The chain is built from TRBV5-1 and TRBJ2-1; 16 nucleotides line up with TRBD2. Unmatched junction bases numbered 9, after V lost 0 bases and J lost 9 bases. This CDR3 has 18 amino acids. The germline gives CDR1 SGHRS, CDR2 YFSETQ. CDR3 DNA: TGCGCCAGCAGCTTGGCCGGGACTAGCGGGGGGGCCCTCCTTGAGCAGTTCTTC. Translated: CASSLAGTSGGALLEQFF.

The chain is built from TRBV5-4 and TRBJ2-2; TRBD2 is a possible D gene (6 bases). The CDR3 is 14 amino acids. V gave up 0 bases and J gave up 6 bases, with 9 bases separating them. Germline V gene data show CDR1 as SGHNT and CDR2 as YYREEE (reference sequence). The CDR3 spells CASSLAGGAGELFF. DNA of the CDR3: TGTGCCAGCAGCTTGGCTGGAGGGGCCGGGGAGCTGTTTTTT. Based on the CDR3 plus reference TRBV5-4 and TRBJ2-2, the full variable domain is ETGVTQSPTHLIKTRGQQVTLRCSSQSGHNTVSWYQQALGQGPQFIFQYYREEENGRGNFPPRFSGLQFPNYSSELNVNALELDDSALYLCASSLAGGAGELFFGEGSRLTVL.

CDR3 region: CASTFQAGRETQYF. The CDR3 DNA reads TGTGCCAGCACTTTTCAGGCTGGAAGGGAGACCCAGTACTTC. The chain links TRBV11-2 to TRBJ2-5; D ambiguous. CDR1 is SGHAT and CDR2 is FQNNGV in the germline V gene. The CDR3 has 14 residues. The V end was cut by 7 bases, the J end by 5 bases, with 17 bases between.

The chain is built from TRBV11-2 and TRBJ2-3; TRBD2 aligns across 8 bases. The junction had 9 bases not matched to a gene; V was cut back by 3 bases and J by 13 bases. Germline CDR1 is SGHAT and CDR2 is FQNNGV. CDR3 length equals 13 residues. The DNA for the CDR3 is TGTGCCAGCAGCTTGGCAGGACTAGCTATAGAGTATTTT. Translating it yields CASSLAGLAIEYF.

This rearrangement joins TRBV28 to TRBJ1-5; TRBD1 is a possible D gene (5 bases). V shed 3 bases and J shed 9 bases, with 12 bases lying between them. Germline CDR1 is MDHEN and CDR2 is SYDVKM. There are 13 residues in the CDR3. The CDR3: CASSFGGSPPQHF. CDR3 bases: TGTGCCAGCAGTTTTGGGGGGTCCCCGCCCCAGCATTTT. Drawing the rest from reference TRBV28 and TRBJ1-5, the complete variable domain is DVKVTQSSRYLVKRTGEKVFLECVQDMDHENMFWYRQDPGLGLRLIYFSYDVKMKEKGDIPEGYSVSREKKERFSLILESASTNQTSMYLCASSFGGSPPQHFGDGTRLSIL.

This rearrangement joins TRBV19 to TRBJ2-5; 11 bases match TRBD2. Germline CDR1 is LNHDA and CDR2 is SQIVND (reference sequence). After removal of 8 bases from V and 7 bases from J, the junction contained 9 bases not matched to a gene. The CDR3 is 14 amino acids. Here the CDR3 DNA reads TGTGCCAGTTCTATAGCGGGAGGGCCTGGGACCCAGTACTTC. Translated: CASSIAGGPGTQYF.

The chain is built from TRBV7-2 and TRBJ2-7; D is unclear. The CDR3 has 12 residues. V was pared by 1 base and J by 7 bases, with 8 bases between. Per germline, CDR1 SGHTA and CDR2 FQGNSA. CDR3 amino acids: CASSLVRWEQYF. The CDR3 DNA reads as TGTGCCAGCAGCTTAGTGAGGTGGGAGCAGTACTTC.